This is a list of T cell receptor beta chains from one sample in a study of spatial heterogeneity in lung cancer. TCRdb used MiXCR to reprocess the 5' RACE reads, holding one entry per CDR3 protein. The data hold some 6,000 distinct CDR3 sequences, with around 15% observed a single time. Material: lung tumor tissue, obtained at surgery. The receptors were sampled from a male donor with early-stage non-small cell lung cancer. Both conserved end residues are part of each CDR3. D genes are given only for firm matches. Clone sizes are given selectively: once, few, many, or a class where the clone is expanded.

size	V	D	length	J	DNA	CDR3
medium-sized	TRBV6-1	NA	14	TRBJ1-1	TGTGCCAGCAAAGGAGGAGGGATTGGCACTGAAGCTTTCTTT	CASKGGGIGTEAFF
medium-sized	TRBV3-1	NA	13	TRBJ2-7	TGTGCCAGCAGCCAAGAAAACAGTGATCGGCAGTACTTC	CASSQENSDRQYF
NA	TRBV13	NA	14	TRBJ1-6	TGTGCCAGCCGCAGGAGCTCCTATAATTCACCCCTCCACTTT	CASRRSSYNSPLHF
medium-sized	TRBV29-1	NA	13	TRBJ1-6	TGCAGCGTTGCCGAACAGGGCGGCTCACCCCTCCACTTT	CSVAEQGGSPLHF
medium-sized	TRBV7-8	NA	12	TRBJ2-5	TGTGCCAGCAGCTTGGAACCGGAGACCCAGTACTTC	CASSLEPETQYF
many	TRBV5-1	NA	15	TRBJ1-1	TGCGCCAGCAGCTTGGCGGCAGGAGAACACACTGAAGCTTTCTTT	CASSLAAGEHTEAFF
many	TRBV28	NA	14	TRBJ1-6	TGTGCCAGCAGGCCTGCCCCACAGATTTCACCCCTCCACTTT	CASRPAPQISPLHF
many	TRBV12-3/TRBV12-4	NA	15	TRBJ1-5	TGTGCCAGCAGTTTAGGGGGAGGGGGCAATCAGCCCCAGCATTTT	CASSLGGGGNQPQHF
few	TRBV6-5	NA	13	TRBJ1-1	TGTGCCAGCAGATCAAGCGGGTCCACTGAAGCTTTCTTT	CASRSSGSTEAFF
NA	TRBV12-3/TRBV12-4	NA	14	TRBJ2-4	TGTGCCAGCAGTTTACAGGGGACTAAAAACATTCAGTACTTC	CASSLQGTKNIQYF
many	TRBV24-1	NA	15	TRBJ2-2	TGTGCCACCAGTGATTCAACATTGAACACCGGGGAGCTGTTTTTT	CATSDSTLNTGELFF
medium-sized	TRBV2	NA	15	TRBJ1-2	TGTGCCAGCAGTGGTCACAGGCTTCTCGCGGGGGGCTACACCTTC	CASSGHRLLAGGYTF
medium-sized	TRBV7-2	TRBD2	15	TRBJ2-3	TGTGCCAGCAGCCCATGGACTAGTACCACAGATACGCAGTATTTT	CASSPWTSTTDTQYF
medium-sized	TRBV30	NA	13	TRBJ1-6	TGTGCCTCCGCCGGTGATGGGGAATCACCCCTCCACTTT	CASAGDGESPLHF
many	TRBV29-1	NA	13	TRBJ2-5	TGCAGCGTTGGGGTATGGAGTGGGGAGACCCAGTACTTC	CSVGVWSGETQYF
many	TRBV9	NA	14	TRBJ2-5	TGTGCCAGCAGCGTTTACGACGGGAGTGAGACCCAGTACTTC	CASSVYDGSETQYF
many	TRBV11-2	TRBD1	14	TRBJ1-6	TGTGCCAGCAGCCAGGGGGGGCCTAATTCACCCCTCCACTTT	CASSQGGPNSPLHF
many	TRBV20-1	TRBD2	13	TRBJ2-5	TGCAGTGCCCCGACTAGCGGGGGTGAGACCCAGTACTTC	CSAPTSGGETQYF
medium-sized	TRBV6-5	NA	13	TRBJ2-5	TGTGCCAGCCGGAGAGGGACAAAAGAGACCCAGTACTTC	CASRRGTKETQYF
many	TRBV7-3	TRBD1	14	TRBJ2-2	TGTGCCAGTTCGACAGGGGGAAGCACCGGGGAGCTGTTTTTT	CASSTGGSTGELFF
medium-sized	TRBV28	NA	11	TRBJ2-7	TGTGCCAGCAGCCGACGCTACGAGCAGTACTTC	CASSRRYEQYF
NA	TRBV7-7	TRBD1	18	TRBJ2-7	TGTGCTAGCAGCCGACCAACCGCTGACAGGGGGGAGACCTACGAGCAGTACTTC	CASSRPTADRGETYEQYF
many	TRBV6-2/TRBV6-3	NA	17	TRBJ2-2	TGTGCCAGCAGTTACTCGAAAGGGGCTGGGGGAACCGGGGAGCTGTTTTTT	CASSYSKGAGGTGELFF
medium-sized	TRBV7-3	NA	13	TRBJ1-1	TGTGCCAGCAGCTCAACCTGGGGTACTGAAGCTTTCTTT	CASSSTWGTEAFF
once	TRBV7-9	TRBD2	15	TRBJ2-3	TGTGCCAGCAGCTTTGGCGGGGGAAGCACAGATACGCAGTATTTT	CASSFGGGSTDTQYF
medium-sized	TRBV20-1	NA	11	TRBJ2-3	TGCAGTGCTAGGGGAGGAAATACGCAGTATTTT	CSARGGNTQYF
NA	TRBV19	TRBD2	14	TRBJ2-2	TGTGCCAGCCAAACTCTAGCGGACACCGGGGAGCTGTTTTTT	CASQTLADTGELFF
many	TRBV24-1	NA	12	TRBJ2-1	TGTGCCACCAGTGATAACATCAATGAGCAGTTCTTC	CATSDNINEQFF
medium-sized	TRBV11-3	TRBD2	15	TRBJ2-2	TGTGCCAGCAGTCCTAGCGGGAGTGGGACCGGGGAGCTGTTTTTT	CASSPSGSGTGELFF
many	TRBV5-5	NA	14	TRBJ1-1	TGTGCCAGCAGCCGAATAGTGGGGTCTGCTGAAGCTTTCTTT	CASSRIVGSAEAFF
many	TRBV12-3/TRBV12-4	NA	13	TRBJ1-1	TGTGCCAGCAGTTTGGACGGGAACACTGAAGCTTTCTTT	CASSLDGNTEAFF
NA	TRBV29-1	NA	13	TRBJ2-6	TGCAGCGTTGGTAGCTCTGGGGCCAACGTCCTGACTTTC	CSVGSSGANVLTF
many	TRBV7-9	NA	15	TRBJ1-5	TGTGCCAGCAGCTTAGACGGACACCGCAATCAGCCCCAGCATTTT	CASSLDGHRNQPQHF
medium-sized	TRBV12-3/TRBV12-4	NA	14	TRBJ2-2	TGTGCCAGCAGTCCTACAGGATTCACCGGGGAGCTGTTTTTT	CASSPTGFTGELFF
few	TRBV10-3	NA	14	TRBJ1-6	TGTGCCATCAGTGGCCGGGAGGCAAGTTCACCCCTCCACTTT	CAISGREASSPLHF
medium-sized	TRBV2	NA	17	TRBJ1-1	TGTGCCAGCAGTGAAGTACCGACAGGAGCATCGAACACTGAAGCTTTCTTT	CASSEVPTGASNTEAFF
many	TRBV20-1	NA	15	TRBJ1-2	TGCAGTGCTAGAGATCAGAACACAGGGACCTATGGCTACACCTTC	CSARDQNTGTYGYTF
medium-sized	TRBV6-5	TRBD1	15	TRBJ1-4	TGTGCCAGCAGTAGGAAGACAGGGGGGAATGAAAAACTGTTTTTT	CASSRKTGGNEKLFF
medium-sized	TRBV20-1	TRBD1	15	TRBJ1-5	TGCAGTGCTAGAGACCGGGACAGGGGGTTTCAGCCCCAGCATTTT	CSARDRDRGFQPQHF
once	TRBV20-1	NA	14	TRBJ2-1	TGCAGTGCTAGAAGGACCAGTGGTCACAATGAGCAGTTCTTC	CSARRTSGHNEQFF
NA	TRBV29-1	NA	14	TRBJ2-5	TGCAGCGTTGCCCCGCCGGGTACGCAAGAGACCCAGTACTTC	CSVAPPGTQETQYF
many	TRBV28	NA	15	TRBJ2-5	TGTGCCAGCAGTGATGGAATCGGGCTCCAAGAGACCCAGTACTTC	CASSDGIGLQETQYF
NA	TRBV10-3	NA	12	TRBJ2-5	TGTGCCATCAAGGGCGGGGAAGAGACCCAGTACTTC	CAIKGGEETQYF
many	TRBV30	TRBD1	13	TRBJ1-6	TGTGCCTGTGACAGGGGGGTGAATTCACCCCTCCACTTT	CACDRGVNSPLHF
medium-sized	TRBV7-2	TRBD2	15	TRBJ2-1	TGTGCCAGCAGCTCTTCGACTAGCGGGAGGGCTGAGCAGTTCTTC	CASSSSTSGRAEQFF
medium-sized	TRBV5-1	NA	14	TRBJ2-3	TGCGCCAGCAGCTTGAGGGACTCCAAAGATACGCAGTATTTT	CASSLRDSKDTQYF
medium-sized	TRBV5-5	TRBD2	18	TRBJ2-2	TGTGCCAGCAGCTGGAGGGCGACTAGCGGGGCGAACACCGGGGAGCTGTTTTTT	CASSWRATSGANTGELFF
medium-sized	TRBV7-8	NA	17	TRBJ2-3	TGTGCCAGCAGCTTAGCGCGAGGGGGGGGGCCCACAGATACGCAGTATTTT	CASSLARGGGPTDTQYF
many	TRBV7-8	NA	14	TRBJ2-7	TGTGCCAGCAGCGGCAGGGAAAGCTCCTACGAGCAGTACTTC	CASSGRESSYEQYF
medium-sized	TRBV11-3	TRBD1	18	TRBJ2-1	TGTGCCAGCAGCTTAACGACGGACAGGGGGCTAGTCAACAATGAGCAGTTCTTC	CASSLTTDRGLVNNEQFF
medium-sized	TRBV10-3	TRBD1	13	TRBJ1-5	TGTGCCATCAGGGGACAGGCCGGGCAGCCCCAGCATTTT	CAIRGQAGQPQHF